This entry lists 22 T cell receptor beta chains sequenced from one sample in a study of regulatory T cells in long-lasting Graves disease. The time point denotes: newly diagnosed GD, antithyroid drugs for less than 3 months. Scientists built the TCR library using RNA that was extracted from PBMCs. For TCR beta, libraries came from iRepertoire HTBI primers and Arm-PCR of CDR3 regions. TCRdb passed the multiplex PCR reads through MiXCR, listing each CDR3 protein once. The top ten clones hold roughly 9.3% of a sample with around 500,000 distinct CDR3 sequences, about 11% of them seen once. The same specimen was also included in a second study, on T cells in Graves' hyperthyroidism and ophthalmopathy.

This specimen consisted of peripheral blood mononuclear cells (PBMCs), obtained at new diagnosis, from a patient treated with antithyroid drugs. These receptors were taken from a woman aged 25 to 39 with Graves disease.

In its sample, this clonotype was seen many times. The V and J genes are TRBV20-1 and TRBJ2-1; D remains unclear. Trimming cost V 1 base and J 5 bases, with 6 bases left between them. Germline CDR1 and CDR2: DFQATT and SNEGSKA (reference sequence). CDR3 length: 12 amino acids. The CDR3 loop is CSARVLNNEQFF. CDR3 sequence (DNA): TGCAGTGCTAGAGTGCTCAACAATGAGCAGTTCTTC.

Ten or more counts support this clonotype. The chain links TRBV18 to TRBJ2-7, with D possibly TRBD1 on 5 matching bases. Trimming removed 3 bases from V and 3 bases from J, with 9 bases in between. This CDR3 has 13 residues. CDR1 is KGHSH and CDR2 is LQKENI in the germline V gene. CDR3: CASSPVGVYEQYF. The CDR3 nucleotides read TGTGCCAGCTCACCGGTAGGGGTCTACGAGCAGTACTTC.

This clonotype was detected ten times or more. The rearrangement links TRBV28 to TRBJ1-5, with 11 bases aligning to TRBD1. CDR1 and CDR2 from the germline V gene are MDHEN and SYDVKM. With 5 bases clipped from V and 3 bases from J, the junction kept 9 bases outside the gene matches. CDR3 size: 17 residues. CDR3 nucleotide sequence: TGTGCCAGCAGTACCATAGGGGGACAGGGGGACAATCAGCCCCAGCATTTT. Its protein product is CASSTIGGQGDNQPQHF.

This clonotype occurred many times. J is TRBJ1-2 and V is TRBV29-1, with D possibly TRBD1 on 5 matching bases. Germline V CDR1 and CDR2: SQVTM, ANQGSEA. Trimming removed 1 base at V and 6 bases at J, with 12 bases between. The length of the CDR3 is 13 residues. DNA for the CDR3: TGCAGCGTTGAAGGGTCAGGGAGGCATGGCTACACCTTC. Translating it yields CSVEGSGRHGYTF. Variable domain in full (rest from reference TRBV29-1 and TRBJ1-2): SAVISQKPSRDICQRGTSLTIQCQVDSQVTMMFWYRQQPGQSLTLIATANQGSEATYESGFVIDKFPISRPNLTFSTLTVSNMSPEDSSIYLCSVEGSGRHGYTFGSGTRLTVV.

This clonotype has just a few counts. The rearrangement links TRBV9 to TRBJ1-2; D ambiguous. V lost 3 bases, J lost 2 bases, and 11 bases lay in between. CDR3 size: 14 residues. The germline CDR1 and CDR2 sequences are SGDLS and YYNGEE. Here the CDR3 reads CASSALSTNYGYTF. The CDR3 DNA follows: TGTGCCAGCAGCGCCTTAAGTACCAACTATGGCTACACCTTC.

At least ten counts were recorded for this clonotype. The J gene is TRBJ2-7, the V gene TRBV9, with no clear D. V shed 0 bases and J shed 0 bases, with 10 bases lying between them. The CDR3 sequence is 15 residues long. Germline CDR1 and CDR2: SGDLS and YYNGEE. CDR3 loop: CASSVGPIGSYEQYF. The CDR3 DNA is TGTGCCAGCAGCGTAGGGCCAATCGGCTCCTACGAGCAGTACTTC.

This clonotype was seen a handful of times. CDR3 nucleotide sequence: TGTGCCAGCAGTTTTAATGCGCCCCTCCACTTT. It translates to CASSFNAPLHF. This sequence joins TRBV28 and TRBJ1-6; D ambiguous. V was trimmed by 3 bases and J by 13 bases, leaving 7 bases between them. Germline V gene sequence: CDR1 MDHEN, CDR2 SYDVKM. This CDR3 comprises 11 residues.

In its sample, this clonotype was seen a few times. A much more abundant neighbour one base away suggests this may be a read error. This sequence joins TRBV19 and TRBJ1-2; D is ambiguous. Germline lookup yields CDR1 LNHDA and CDR2 SQIVND (reference sequence). The CDR3 has 13 amino acids. The CDR3 loop is CASSRGPNNGYTF. In DNA form, the CDR3 reads TGTGCCAGTAGTCGCGGGCCTAACAATGGCTACACCTTC.

This clonotype was observed many times. The V gene is TRBV12-3 or TRBV12-4, the J gene TRBJ1-1; possible D gene TRBD1, 6 bases. The CDR3 contains 13 residues. Trimming shortened V by 6 bases and J by 11 bases, and 19 bases separated the two germline ends. Here the CDR3 DNA reads TGTGCCAGCAGAGTGGGGGCCCATTCTGTGGCTTTCTTT. Encoded protein: CASRVGAHSVAFF.

To note about this clonotype: No conserved phenylalanine or tryptophan ends this CDR3, so it is likely a read error. This chain links TRBV7-2 with TRBJ2-5; tentative D call: TRBD1 (6 bases). This CDR3 region has 15 residues. The germline CDR1 and CDR2 sequences are SGHTA and FQGNSA. Trimming took 5 bases from V and 2 from J, leaving 15 bases between them. The CDR3: CASSPAGTQQETQYL. CDR3 nucleotide sequence: TGTGCCAGCAGCCCGGCCGGGACACAACAAGAGACCCAGTACCTC.

Here the CDR3 reads CASSLISTRQFF. In DNA, the CDR3 is TGTGCCAGCAGCCTGATTTCAACACGGCAGTTCTTC. The gene calls are TRBV7-9 and TRBJ2-5, with unresolved D. The J call may be incorrect, as the DNA end agrees better with TRBJ2-1. The CDR3 consists of 12 residues. Germline V gene sequence: CDR1 SEHNR, CDR2 FQNEAQ (reference sequence).

This clonotype was counted ten times or more. This chain uses TRBV7-9 with TRBJ1-3, with D hard to call. Germline CDR1 SEHNR, CDR2 FQNEAQ (reference sequence). This CDR3 is built from 14 residues. The V end lost 0 bases, the J end lost 6 bases, and 9 bases lay between the germline ends. The DNA for the CDR3 is TGTGCCAGCAGCTTAGCGCGGCAGCCAAACACCATATATTTT. Its protein product is CASSLARQPNTIYF.

This clonotype was detected ten times or more. The chain uses TRBV11-2 and TRBJ1-1; D ambiguous. The CDR3 consists of 13 residues. Trimming took off 7 bases at V and 2 bases at J, with 11 bases between the two ends. Germline CDR1 reads SGHAT; CDR2 reads FQNNGV. CDR3 bases: TGTGCCAGCACCGCCTCGCGTAACACTGAAGCTTTCTTT. Encoded protein: CASTASRNTEAFF.

This clonotype came up a few times. The chain is built from TRBV6-2 or TRBV6-3 and TRBJ2-2, with TRBD1 matching over 7 bases. Germline V gives CDR1 MNHEY, CDR2 SVGEGT. The CDR3 has 16 amino acids. Trimming removed 6 bases from V and 0 bases from J; junction bases left unmatched: 7. CDR3 bases: TGTGCCAGCAGCACATGGGACAGATCGAACACCGGGGAGCTGTTTTTT. Protein sequence: CASSTWDRSNTGELFF.

In this sample, this clonotype turned up many times. This chain connects TRBV11-2 to TRBJ2-7; unclear D gene. Germline V CDR1 and CDR2: SGHAT, FQNNGV. V was clipped by 0 bases and J by 0 bases, with 15 bases between them. The CDR3 is 17 residues long. CDR3 DNA: TGTGCCAGCAGCTTAGATTCAAGCGCCGCCCGCTCCTACGAGCAGTACTTC. Translating it yields CASSLDSSAARSYEQYF.

This chain links TRBV10-2 with TRBJ2-1, with TRBD2 identical over 9 bases. CDR3 size: 16 residues. V shed 4 bases and J 5 bases; nucleotides not matched to a gene: 9. Germline-derived CDR1 and CDR2 are WSHSY and SAAADI. The CDR3 nucleotides are TGCGCCAGCAGTGGCGAGGAGGAGCGGGGGGACAATGAGCAGTTCTTC. Protein sequence: CASSGEEERGDNEQFF.

This clonotype turned up a few times. V and J are TRBV7-2 and TRBJ2-3; 7 bases map to TRBD2. This CDR3 spans 14 amino acids. The V and J ends lost 5 bases and 7 bases, in that order; junction bases with no gene match: 9. The germline V gene encodes CDR1 SGHTA and CDR2 FQGNSA. DNA of the CDR3: TGTGCCAGCAGCGTATCTCGGGAGGTAAATACGCAGTATTTT. Translation: CASSVSREVNTQYF.

This clonotype has at least ten counts. The genes are TRBV12-3 or TRBV12-4 and TRBJ2-3; possible D gene TRBD2, 7 bases. V was cut by 1 base and J by 4 bases, with 21 bases left in between. This CDR3 contains 18 residues. The CDR3 region is CASSLGWTEGGFPDTQYF. CDR3 nucleotides: TGTGCCAGCAGTTTAGGCTGGACAGAGGGAGGGTTCCCAGATACGCAGTATTTT.

The sample holds many counts of this clonotype. This rearrangement joins TRBV6-1 to TRBJ2-7; D is uncertain. The germline V and J ends were trimmed by 6 bases and 1 base, with 13 bases remaining between them. This CDR3 has 14 residues. The germline gives CDR1 MNHNS, CDR2 SASEGT. This chain's CDR3 is CASRDGATSYEQYF. The CDR3 nucleotides are TGTGCCAGCAGGGACGGCGCTACTTCCTACGAGCAGTACTTC.

V is TRBV11-2 and J is TRBJ1-1, with no clear D. Germline V CDR1 and CDR2: SGHAT, FQNNGV. This CDR3 contains 14 residues. V was pared by 1 base and J by 5 bases, with 11 bases between. DNA for the CDR3: TGTGCCAGCAGCTTAGTGTACGGAAAAACTGAAGCTTTCTTT. The encoded protein is CASSLVYGKTEAFF.

This clonotype was counted ten times or more. V is TRBV7-9 and J is TRBJ2-5; maybe TRBD2 (5 bases). The germline CDR1 and CDR2 sequences are SEHNR and FQNEAQ (reference sequence). V was trimmed by 5 bases and J by 5 bases, leaving 15 bases between them. The CDR3 runs 14 residues. CDR3 region: CASSHSRGRETQYF. The CDR3 DNA reads TGTGCCAGCAGCCACTCCCGAGGGCGGGAGACCCAGTACTTC.

This clonotype was counted ten times or more. The rearrangement uses TRBV2 and TRBJ2-7; weak D call: TRBD1 (6 bases). Deletions cut 4 bases from V and 6 bases from J, with 16 bases between. The CDR3 runs 14 residues. CDR1 SNHLY and CDR2 FYNNEI come from the germline V gene. This CDR3 reads CASSVGRGRREQYF. The CDR3 DNA reads as TGTGCCAGCAGTGTGGGCAGGGGCCGGCGCGAGCAGTACTTC.